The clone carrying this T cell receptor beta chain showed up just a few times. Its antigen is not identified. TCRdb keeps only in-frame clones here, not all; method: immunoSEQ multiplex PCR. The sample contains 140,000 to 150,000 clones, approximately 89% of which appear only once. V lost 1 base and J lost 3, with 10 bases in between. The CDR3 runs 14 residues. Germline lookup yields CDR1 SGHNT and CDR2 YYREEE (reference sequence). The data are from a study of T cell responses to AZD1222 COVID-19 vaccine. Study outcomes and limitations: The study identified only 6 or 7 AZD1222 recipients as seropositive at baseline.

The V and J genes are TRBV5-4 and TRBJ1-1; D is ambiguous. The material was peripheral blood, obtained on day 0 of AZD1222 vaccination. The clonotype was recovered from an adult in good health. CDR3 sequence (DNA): TGTGCCAGCAGCTTGCCCGCAGGAGACACTGAAGCTTTCTTT. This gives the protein CASSLPAGDTEAFF.